This TCR beta chain was obtained from a study of blood T cell repertoires in COVID-19. V was shortened by 7 bases and J by 0 bases, with 10 bases between the two germline ends. The CDR3 length is 14 residues. Per the germline V gene, CDR1 is LNHDA and CDR2 is SQIVND (reference sequence). The assay was immunoSEQ multiplex PCR, and TCRdb's table has in-frame clones only and misses some. The sample has roughly 340,000 clones; about 90% are singletons. Sequencing was performed on peripheral blood. The TCR comes from a woman between 65 and 79 years old with COVID-19, enrolled during active disease. The V call is TRBV19, the J call TRBJ1-3; D not resolved. CDR3 sequence: CASTRVFSGNTIYF. The CDR3 nucleotides read TGTGCCAGTACCCGGGTCTTCTCTGGAAACACCATATATTTT.